One and the same sample provided the 13 T cell receptor beta chains below, sequenced in a study of patients and donors after allogeneic stem cell transplantation. TCRdb used MiXCR to reprocess the RT-PCR reads, holding one entry per CDR3 protein. The sample consists of approximately 88,000 distinct CDR3 sequences, roughly 5.1% of them appearing once. Sequencing used blood, either unsorted or a sorted T cell fraction (not recorded which). The receptors stem from a human donor who was either an allogeneic HSCT recipient or a stem cell or donor lymphocyte infusion donor (not recorded which). It is not recorded whose cells these are; they may come from a transplant donor.

This clonotype showed up many times. The V call is TRBV29-1, the J call TRBJ2-2, with D hard to call. There are 12 residues in the CDR3. CDR1 is SQVTM, CDR2 ANQGSEA, per germline. V was pared by 6 bases and J by 1 base, with 6 bases between. DNA of the CDR3: TGCAGCGTCAGCAAGAACACCGGGGAGCTGTTTTTT. Encoded protein: CSVSKNTGELFF.

Many counts were recorded for this clonotype. The chain is built from TRBV5-1 and TRBJ2-7; D not certain. Germline-derived CDR1 and CDR2 are SGHRS and YFSETQ. The CDR3 sequence is 12 residues long. Trimming removed 0 bases at V and 4 bases at J, with 5 bases between. CDR3 region: CASSLGDYEQYF. The DNA of the CDR3 is TGCGCCAGCAGCTTGGGAGATTACGAGCAGTACTTC.

The CDR3 coding sequence is TGTGCCAGCAGGAATACAGGGGCTCAGACTGAAGCTTTCTTT. This codes for CASRNTGAQTEAFF. V and J are TRBV6-1 and TRBJ1-1; TRBD1 aligns across 7 bases. V gave up 6 bases and J gave up 5 bases; unmatched junction bases: 9. The germline CDR1 and CDR2 sequences are MNHNS and SASEGT. This CDR3 is built from 14 residues.

This clonotype came up a few times. This chain uses TRBV7-2 with TRBJ1-1, with a tentative D call TRBD1 (5 bases). The CDR3 extends over 14 amino acids. Germline assignment: CDR1 SGHTA and CDR2 FQGNSA. Trimming cost V 4 bases and J 4 bases, with 13 bases left between them. The CDR3 sequence: CASSSTGTSTEAFF. CDR3 nucleotide sequence: TGTGCCAGCAGCTCCACGGGGACGTCCACTGAAGCTTTCTTT.

This clonotype appeared many times. The chain couples TRBV4-2 to TRBJ1-5, with D tentatively TRBD1 (6 bases). The CDR3 extends over 14 amino acids. V was cut by 0 bases and J by 4 bases, with 7 bases left in between. CDR1 and CDR2 from the germline V gene are LGHNA and YNFKEQ. The CDR3 sequence is CASSQDGQNQPQHF. CDR3 coding DNA: TGTGCCAGCAGCCAAGATGGACAGAATCAGCCCCAGCATTTT.

At least ten counts were recorded for this clonotype. The CDR3 here is CSAKSGSSSYNEQFF. CDR3 coding DNA: TGCAGTGCTAAAAGCGGGAGCAGCTCCTACAATGAGCAGTTCTTC. This chain connects TRBV20-1 to TRBJ2-1; 8 nucleotides align to TRBD2. CDR3 length: 15 amino acids. Germline V CDR1 and CDR2: DFQATT, SNEGSKA (reference sequence). Trimming cost V 4 bases and J 0 bases; bases outside gene matches: 5.

The V call is TRBV18, the J call TRBJ2-5; 8 nucleotides agree with TRBD2. This CDR3 spans 17 amino acids. V lost 3 bases, J lost 1 base, and 10 bases stayed unmatched. The germline V gene has CDR1 KGHSH and CDR2 LQKENI. The CDR3 loop reads CASSPTTGGGLQETQYF. The CDR3 nucleotides read TGTGCCAGCTCACCTACGACCGGCGGGGGGCTCCAAGAGACCCAGTACTTC. Filled out from reference TRBV18 and TRBJ2-5, the complete variable domain reads NAGVMQNPRHLVRRRGQEARLRCSPMKGHSHVYWYRQLPEEGLKFMVYLQKENIIDESGMPKERFSAEFPKEGPSILRIQQVVRGDSAAYFCASSPTTGGGLQETQYFGPGTRLLVL.

This clonotype was seen at least ten times. V and J are TRBV7-6 and TRBJ2-2; the match to TRBD2 covers 9 bases. V lost 1 base and J lost 6; bases outside the gene matches: 6. Germline CDR1 and CDR2: SGHVS and FNYEAQ. The CDR3 is 16 residues long. The CDR3 is CASSLGLAGDSGELFF. Here the CDR3 DNA reads TGTGCCAGCAGCTTAGGGTTAGCGGGAGATTCCGGGGAGCTGTTTTTT.

Note on this clonotype: A read error may produce the germline difference seen at one junction end. The rearrangement joins TRBV3-1 to TRBJ2-5, with D possibly being TRBD1 or TRBD2 (5 bases each). Germline lookup yields CDR1 LGHDT and CDR2 YNNKEL (reference sequence). This CDR3 region has 14 residues. CDR3 DNA sequence: TGTGCCAGCAGCGAGATCCGGGGACCCGAGACCCAGCACTTC. The encoded protein is CASSEIRGPETQHF.

This clonotype was seen repeatedly, ten times or more. V gene TRBV5-1 combines with J gene TRBJ2-1, with D maybe TRBD2 (5 bases). The CDR3 loop spans 15 amino acids. V lost 0 bases, J lost 6 bases, and 13 bases lay in between. Germline CDR1 and CDR2: SGHRS and YFSETQ. The DNA for the CDR3 is TGCGCCAGCAGCTTGGACGCCGCGGGCGTCAATGAGCAGTTCTTC. Amino acids: CASSLDAAGVNEQFF.

This clonotype appeared many times. The V gene is TRBV11-2, the J gene TRBJ1-5; D remains unclear. Germline-derived CDR1 and CDR2 are SGHAT and FQNNGV. Trimming shortened V by 4 bases and J by 0 bases, and 7 bases separated the two germline ends. The CDR3 totals 14 residues. For the CDR3, the DNA is TGTGCCAGCAGCTCGTTACTTAGCAATCAGCCCCAGCATTTT. Its translation is CASSSLLSNQPQHF. Together with reference TRBV11-2 and TRBJ1-5, the CDR3 gives the full variable domain: EAGVAQSPRYKIIEKRQSVAFWCNPISGHATLYWYQQILGQGPKLLIQFQNNGVVDDSQLPKDRFSAERLKGVDSTLKIQPAKLEDSAVYLCASSSLLSNQPQHFGDGTRLSIL.

This clonotype was detected ten times or more. This chain uses TRBV19 with TRBJ2-4; 9 positions agree with TRBD1. V dropped 7 bases and J dropped 6; count of bases not matched to a gene: 4. Germline V gene sequence: CDR1 LNHDA, CDR2 SQIVND (reference sequence). The length of the CDR3 is 13 residues. In DNA, the CDR3 is TGTGCCAGTACCCGGGACAGGGTAAACATTCAGTACTTC. Protein: CASTRDRVNIQYF.

This clonotype has ten or more counts. J is TRBJ2-2 and V is TRBV18; the match to TRBD2 covers 8 bases. Germline V lookup: CDR1 KGHSH, CDR2 LQKENI. The J segment lost 5 bases and the V segment lost 6 bases, leaving 11 bases of the junction unmatched. This CDR3 spans 16 amino acids. CDR3 region: CASSPPSGGETGELFF. CDR3 in DNA: TGTGCCAGCTCCCCCCCGAGCGGGGGCGAGACCGGGGAGCTGTTTTTT.